Listed below are T cell receptor beta chains from one sample, sequenced in a study of blood T cell repertoires in COVID-19. Only in-frame clones appear in the TCRdb table, and some are missing; sequencing was by immunoSEQ multiplex PCR. The sample has 250,000 or so clones, nearly 90% seen once. The sequenced material came from peripheral blood. The receptors stem from a young woman with acute or convalescent COVID-19. Each CDR3 is given with its conserved first and last residue. A D gene is named only where the DNA matches it firmly. Size is stated for part of the rows, as once, few or many counts, or as a class when the clone is expanded.

TRBJ2-3,TRBV19,NA,TRBD2,CASSVDTWGSGKDTQYF,TGTGCCAGTAGTGTAGACACCTGGGGTAGCGGGAAAGATACGCAGTATTTT
TRBJ1-3,TRBV9,NA,NA,CASSVGQAPGNTIYF,TGTGCCAGCAGCGTAGGACAGGCACCTGGAAACACCATATATTTT
TRBJ1-5,TRBV11-2,NA,NA,CASSLSLQGNQPQHF,TGTGCCAGCAGCTTAAGTTTACAGGGCAATCAGCCCCAGCATTTT
TRBJ1-2,TRBV9,few,NA,CASSATDKGGYTF,TGTGCCAGCAGCGCTACGGACAAGGGAGGCTACACCTTC
TRBJ1-4,TRBV4-1,NA,TRBD1,CASSQGQGHNEKLFF,TGCGCCAGCAGCCAAGGACAGGGTCATAATGAAAAACTGTTTTTT
TRBJ2-7,TRBV6-1,NA,NA,CASSEGRTYEQYF,TGTGCCAGCAGTGAAGGCAGGACCTACGAGCAGTACTTC
TRBJ2-7,TRBV9,NA,TRBD1,CASSSRTGGIDEQYF,TGTGCCAGCAGCTCGCGGACAGGGGGTATCGACGAGCAGTACTTC
TRBJ1-2,TRBV6-5,NA,TRBD1,CASSTRTGPNYGYTF,TGTGCCAGCAGTACAAGGACAGGGCCAAACTATGGCTACACCTTC
TRBJ1-1,TRBV15,NA,NA,CATSSPFLLREGTEAFF,TGTGCCACCAGCAGCCCGTTTCTATTACGGGAGGGCACTGAAGCTTTCTTT
TRBJ1-2,TRBV5-1,NA,TRBD1,CASSLWSQGNYGYTF,TGCGCCAGCAGCTTGTGGTCACAGGGGAACTATGGCTACACCTTC
TRBJ2-3,TRBV7-8,NA,TRBD2,CASSPRGVGARTDTQYF,TGTGCCAGCAGCCCGCGGGGGGTGGGTGCCCGCACAGATACGCAGTATTTT
TRBJ2-1,TRBV11-3,NA,TRBD2,CASSSPGTSGSGEQFF,TGTGCCAGCAGCTCCCCCGGGACTAGCGGGAGTGGTGAGCAGTTCTTC
TRBJ1-1,TRBV5-6,NA,NA,CASSLDAGRGADTEAFF,TGTGCCAGCAGCTTGGACGCTGGTCGCGGAGCCGACACTGAAGCTTTCTTT
TRBJ1-1,TRBV5-4,few,TRBD1,CASSSRQGTNTEAFF,TGTGCCAGCAGCTCCCGACAGGGGACGAACACTGAAGCTTTCTTT
TRBJ2-1,TRBV27,NA,NA,CASNGEDNEQFF,TGTGCCAGCAATGGCGAGGACAATGAGCAGTTCTTC
TRBJ2-5,TRBV6-2/TRBV6-3,NA,NA,CASSYSETQYF,TGTGCCAGCAGTTATTCTGAGACCCAGTACTTC
TRBJ2-3,TRBV4-3,NA,TRBD2,CASSQSPSGSGTDTQYF,TGCGCCAGCAGCCAATCGCCTAGCGGGAGCGGGACAGATACGCAGTATTTT
TRBJ2-7,TRBV11-3,NA,TRBD1,CASSSSPGQGAEQYF,TGTGCCAGCAGCTCTTCCCCGGGACAGGGGGCCGAGCAGTACTTC
TRBJ2-5,TRBV3-1/TRBV3-2,NA,TRBD2,CAIGRATETQYF,TGTGCCATCGGGAGGGCCACGGAGACCCAGTACTTC
TRBJ2-5,TRBV4-1,NA,NA,CASSLSRAKGTQYF,TGCGCCAGCAGCCTTAGCAGGGCCAAGGGGACCCAGTACTTC
TRBJ2-2,TRBV9,NA,NA,CASSVDPGYYGELFF,TGTGCCAGCAGCGTAGATCCAGGGTATTATGGGGAGCTGTTTTTT
TRBJ2-7,TRBV4-3,NA,NA,CASSQEAGRYEQYF,TGCGCCAGCAGCCAAGAGGCAGGTCGTTACGAGCAGTACTTC
TRBJ2-2,TRBV19,NA,NA,CASSIVVGDGELFF,TGTGCCAGTAGTATAGTGGTCGGGGACGGGGAGCTGTTTTTT
TRBJ1-4,TRBV6-5,NA,TRBD1,CASSSGTGNEKLFF,TGTGCCAGCAGCTCCGGGACAGGGAATGAAAAACTGTTTTTT
TRBJ2-2,TRBV27,NA,NA,CATTSWAMGSGTGELFF,TGTGCCACCACCTCCTGGGCTATGGGGAGTGGCACCGGGGAGCTGTTTTTT
TRBJ2-1,TRBV7-9,NA,TRBD2,CASSLGLAGGSYNEQFF,TGTGCCAGCAGCTTAGGACTAGCGGGAGGGTCCTACAATGAGCAGTTCTTC
TRBJ1-6,TRBV30,once,NA,CAWSGGHTLHF,TGTGCCTGGAGTGGCGGACACACCCTCCACTTT
TRBJ2-1,TRBV7-3,NA,TRBD1,CASSLEGQLFEFF,TGTGCCAGCAGCTTAGAGGGACAGTTATTCGAATTCTTC
TRBJ2-7,TRBV14,few,TRBD2,CASSQRAGGPSEQYF,TGTGCCAGCAGCCAGAGAGCGGGAGGGCCAAGCGAGCAGTACTTC
TRBJ2-5,TRBV3-1/TRBV3-2,NA,NA,CASKLGQETQYF,TGTGCCAGCAAACTAGGTCAAGAGACCCAGTACTTC
TRBJ2-3,TRBV19,few,NA,CASSTNTDTQYF,TGTGCCAGTAGTACCAATACAGATACGCAGTATTTT
TRBJ2-7,TRBV9,NA,TRBD1,CASSDGQGRREQYF,TGTGCCAGCAGTGATGGACAGGGACGCCGCGAGCAGTACTTC
TRBJ2-7,TRBV7-9,NA,NA,CASSSGLRPYEQYF,TGTGCCAGCAGCTCCGGGTTGCGGCCCTACGAGCAGTACTTC
TRBJ2-2,TRBV7-3,NA,TRBD1,CASSPGTGRTGELFF,TGTGCCAGCAGCCCCGGGACAGGCCGAACCGGGGAGCTGTTTTTT
TRBJ2-5,TRBV7-9,NA,NA,CASSTTGVQETQYF,TGTGCCAGCAGCACAACCGGGGTCCAAGAGACCCAGTACTTC
TRBJ2-2,TRBV7-8,NA,TRBD1,CASSSGGFDTGELFF,TGTGCCAGCAGCTCAGGGGGTTTTGACACCGGGGAGCTGTTTTTT
TRBJ1-1,TRBV28,NA,TRBD1,CASSSDRGPETEAFF,TGTGCCAGCAGTTCGGACAGGGGTCCGGAAACTGAAGCTTTCTTT
TRBJ2-7,TRBV15,few,TRBD1,CATSRVPGQGRDEQYF,TGTGCCACCAGCAGAGTCCCGGGACAGGGGAGGGACGAGCAGTACTTC
TRBJ1-1,TRBV12-5,NA,NA,CASGLVGVTEAFF,TGTGCTAGTGGTTTGGTAGGGGTGACTGAAGCTTTCTTT
TRBJ1-4,TRBV19,once,NA,CASRRGTNEKLFF,TGTGCCAGCAGGAGGGGAACTAATGAAAAACTGTTTTTT
TRBJ2-3,TRBV6-6,few,NA,CASSYSRDTDTQYF,TGTGCCAGCAGTTACTCCCGGGACACAGATACGCAGTATTTT
TRBJ1-1,TRBV6-6,NA,NA,CASSFQENTEAFF,TGTGCCAGCAGTTTTCAGGAAAACACTGAAGCTTTCTTT
TRBJ2-1,TRBV19,NA,TRBD2,CASSIGLAGDEQFF,TGTGCCAGTAGTATAGGACTAGCGGGAGATGAGCAGTTCTTC
TRBJ1-2,TRBV20-1,NA,TRBD1,CSAPTGSGYTF,TGCAGTGCGCCGACAGGGAGCGGCTACACCTTC
TRBJ1-3,TRBV25-1,few,TRBD1,CASSEAGQGGSGNTIYF,TGTGCCAGCAGTGAAGCAGGACAGGGGGGCTCTGGAAACACCATATATTTT
TRBJ1-3,TRBV29-1,NA,NA,CSVQDFSGNTIYF,TGCAGCGTTCAGGATTTCTCTGGAAACACCATATATTTT
TRBJ2-1,TRBV9,NA,TRBD2,CASSGHGGYNEQFF,TGTGCCAGCAGCGGGCACGGGGGGTACAATGAGCAGTTCTTC
TRBJ1-6,TRBV3-1/TRBV3-2,NA,NA,CASSHSGECSPLHF,TGTGCCAGCAGCCACTCAGGGGAATGCTCACCCCTCCACTTT
TRBJ1-1,TRBV16,NA,TRBD1,CASSPGTGGTEAFF,TGTGCCAGCAGCCCAGGGACAGGGGGCACTGAAGCTTTCTTT
TRBJ1-2,TRBV7-2,NA,NA,CASSLDLWGEDGYTF,TGTGCCAGCAGCTTAGATCTTTGGGGGGAAGATGGCTACACCTTC